The following is a TCR beta chain sequence with its context. Its antigen is still unknown. CD8+ and CD4+ T cells from blood underwent TCR beta sequencing. TEMRA cells were enriched by FACS, and CD4+ and CD8+ T cells were negatively isolated. This sample is drawn from a study of CD8 T cells in Susac syndrome. Whole-study results and caveats: The study's TCR sequencing and HLA analysis covered a relatively small number of individuals, and the study acknowledged this.

RNA totalling roughly 0.45 to 1 ug underwent reverse transcription with random hexamers. The amplification used immunoSEQ multiplex PCR on TCR beta CDR3; it spanned 54 Vbeta and 13 Jbeta. From the immunoSEQ multiplex PCR reads, TCRdb called clonotypes with MiXCR, one entry per CDR3 protein. The table lists more than 95,000 distinct CDR3 sequences, approximately 95% of them singletons. V lost 3 bases to trimming and J lost 7 bases, with 16 bases between them. CDR1 and CDR2 (germline): MGHRA, YSYEKL. The CDR3 sequence is 14 residues long. The specimen sequenced was CD8+ T cells from PBMCs. This TCR derives from a human donor with multiple sclerosis. The V and J genes are TRBV4-1 and TRBJ2-7; D may be TRBD1 (6 bases). CDR3 nucleotide sequence: TGCGCCAGCAGCCATGTTACAGGGCCCTGGGAGCAGTACTTC. Translating it yields CASSHVTGPWEQYF.